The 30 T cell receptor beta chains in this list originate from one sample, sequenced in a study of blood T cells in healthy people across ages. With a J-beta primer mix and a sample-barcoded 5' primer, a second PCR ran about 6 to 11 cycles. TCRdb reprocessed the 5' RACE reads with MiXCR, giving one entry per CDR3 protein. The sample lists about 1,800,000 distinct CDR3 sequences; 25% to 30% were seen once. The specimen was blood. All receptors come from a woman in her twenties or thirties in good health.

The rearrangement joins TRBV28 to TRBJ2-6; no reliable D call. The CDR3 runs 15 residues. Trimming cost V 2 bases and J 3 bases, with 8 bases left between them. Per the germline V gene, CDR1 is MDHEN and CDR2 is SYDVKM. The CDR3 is CASSLTVGGANVLTF. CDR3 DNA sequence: TGTGCCAGCAGTTTAACCGTGGGTGGGGCCAACGTCCTGACTTTC.

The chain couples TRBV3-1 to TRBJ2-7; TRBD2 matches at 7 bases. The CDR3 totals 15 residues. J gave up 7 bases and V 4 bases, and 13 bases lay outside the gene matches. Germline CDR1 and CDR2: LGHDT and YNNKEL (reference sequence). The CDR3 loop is CASSLGGSSFYEQYF. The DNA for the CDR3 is TGTGCCAGCAGCCTAGGCGGGAGTTCTTTCTATGAGCAGTACTTC.

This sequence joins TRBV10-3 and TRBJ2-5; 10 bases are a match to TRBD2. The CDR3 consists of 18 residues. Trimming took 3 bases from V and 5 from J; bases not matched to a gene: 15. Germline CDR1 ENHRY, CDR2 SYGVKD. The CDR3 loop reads CAISEGSSGRTAGETQYF. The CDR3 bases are TGTGCCATCAGTGAAGGAAGTAGCGGGAGGACGGCGGGGGAGACCCAGTACTTC.

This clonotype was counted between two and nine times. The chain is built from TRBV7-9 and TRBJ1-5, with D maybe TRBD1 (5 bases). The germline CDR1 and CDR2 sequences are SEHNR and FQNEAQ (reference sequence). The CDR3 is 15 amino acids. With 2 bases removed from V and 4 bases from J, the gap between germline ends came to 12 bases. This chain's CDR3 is CASSLSLEGNQPQHF. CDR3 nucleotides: TGTGCCAGCAGCTTATCCCTCGAGGGGAATCAGCCCCAGCATTTT.

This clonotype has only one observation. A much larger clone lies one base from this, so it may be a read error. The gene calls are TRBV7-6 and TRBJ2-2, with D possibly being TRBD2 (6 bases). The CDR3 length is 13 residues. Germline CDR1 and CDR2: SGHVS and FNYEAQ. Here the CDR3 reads CASSSGQRREPFF. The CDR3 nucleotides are TGTGCCAGCAGCTCCGGCCAAAGGAGGGAGCCGTTTTTT.

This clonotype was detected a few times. CDR3 residues: CSVERWQGSGYTF. As DNA, the CDR3 is TGCAGTGTCGAGAGGTGGCAGGGAAGCGGCTACACCTTC. The V and J genes are TRBV20-1 and TRBJ1-2; maybe TRBD1 (5 bases). Germline CDR1 and CDR2: DFQATT and SNEGSKA (reference sequence). V lost 7 bases and J lost 8, with 20 bases in between. This CDR3 has 13 amino acids.

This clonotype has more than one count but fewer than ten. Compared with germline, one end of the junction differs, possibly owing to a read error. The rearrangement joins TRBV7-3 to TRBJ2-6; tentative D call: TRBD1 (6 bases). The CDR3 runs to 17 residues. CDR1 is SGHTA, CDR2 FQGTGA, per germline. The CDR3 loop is CASSSRQASSGANVRTF. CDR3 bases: TGTGCCAGCAGCTCTAGACAGGCAAGCTCTGGGGCCAACGTCCGGACTTTC.

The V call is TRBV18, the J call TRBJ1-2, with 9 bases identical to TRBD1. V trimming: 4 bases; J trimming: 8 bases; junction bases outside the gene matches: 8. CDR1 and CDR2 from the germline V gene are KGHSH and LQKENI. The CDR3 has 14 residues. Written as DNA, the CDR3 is TGTGCCAGCTCACTGGACAGGGGTTTAACCGGCTACACCTTC. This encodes CASSLDRGLTGYTF.

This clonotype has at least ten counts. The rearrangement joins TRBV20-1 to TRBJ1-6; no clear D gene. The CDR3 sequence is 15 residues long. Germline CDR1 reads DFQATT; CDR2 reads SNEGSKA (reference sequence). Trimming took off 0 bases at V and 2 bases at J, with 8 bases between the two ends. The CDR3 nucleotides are TGCAGTGCTAGAGATACAGCAGCCTATAATTCACCCCTCCACTTT. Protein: CSARDTAAYNSPLHF.

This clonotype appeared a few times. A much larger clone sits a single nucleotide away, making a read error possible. The CDR3 loop reads CATSDPRQAQETQYF. The CDR3 nucleotides read TGTGCCACCAGTGATCCCAGACAGGCCCAAGAGACCCAGTACTTC. The V call is TRBV24-1, the J call TRBJ2-7; D is perhaps TRBD1 (6 bases). Near its end, the DNA agrees better with TRBJ2-5, so the J call may be wrong. The CDR3 is 15 residues long. The germline V gene encodes CDR1 KGHDR and CDR2 SFDVKD.

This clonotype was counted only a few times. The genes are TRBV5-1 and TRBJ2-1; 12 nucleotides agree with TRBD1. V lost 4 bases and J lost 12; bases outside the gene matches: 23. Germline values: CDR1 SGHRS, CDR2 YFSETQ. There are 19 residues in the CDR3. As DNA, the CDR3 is TGCGCCAGCAGCCTAATCCCCGGGACAGGGGGCCAAGGGGACAAAAGGCAGTTCTTC. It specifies CASSLIPGTGGQGDKRQFF. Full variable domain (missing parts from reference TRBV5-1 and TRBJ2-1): KAGVTQTPRYLIKTRGQQVTLSCSPISGHRSVSWYQQTPGQGLQFLFEYFSETQRNKGNFPGRFSGRQFSNSRSEMNVSTLELGDSALYLCASSLIPGTGGQGDKRQFFGPGTRLTVL.

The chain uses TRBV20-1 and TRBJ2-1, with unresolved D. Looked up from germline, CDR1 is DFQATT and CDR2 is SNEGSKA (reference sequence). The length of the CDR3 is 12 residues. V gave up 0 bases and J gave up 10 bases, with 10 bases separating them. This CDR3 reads CSARDRGKEQFF. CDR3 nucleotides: TGCAGTGCTAGAGATCGCGGTAAGGAGCAGTTCTTC.

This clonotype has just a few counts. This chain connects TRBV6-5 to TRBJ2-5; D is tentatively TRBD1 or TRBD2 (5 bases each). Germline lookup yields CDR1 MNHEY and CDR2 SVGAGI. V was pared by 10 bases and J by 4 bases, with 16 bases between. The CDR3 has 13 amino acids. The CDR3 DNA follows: TGTGCCACCAACCCCCCGGGGACAGAGACCCAGTACTTC. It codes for CATNPPGTETQYF.

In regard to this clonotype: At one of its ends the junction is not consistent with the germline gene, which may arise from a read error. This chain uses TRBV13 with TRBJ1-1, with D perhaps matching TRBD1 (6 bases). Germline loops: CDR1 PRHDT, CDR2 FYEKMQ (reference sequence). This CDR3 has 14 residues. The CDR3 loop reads CACSQTGGHVRAFF. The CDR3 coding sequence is TGTGCCTGCAGCCAGACAGGTGGTCATGTTAGAGCTTTCTTT.

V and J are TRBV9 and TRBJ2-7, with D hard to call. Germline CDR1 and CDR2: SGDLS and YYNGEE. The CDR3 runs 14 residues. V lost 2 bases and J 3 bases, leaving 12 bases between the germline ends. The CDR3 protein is CASSVGWGNYEQYF. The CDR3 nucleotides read TGTGCCAGCAGCGTGGGTTGGGGTAACTACGAGCAGTACTTC.

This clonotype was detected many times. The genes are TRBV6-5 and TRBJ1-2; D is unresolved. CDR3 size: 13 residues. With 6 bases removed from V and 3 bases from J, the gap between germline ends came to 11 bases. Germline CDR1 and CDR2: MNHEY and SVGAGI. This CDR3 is CASRTGTDYGYTF. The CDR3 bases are TGTGCCAGCAGGACGGGCACAGACTATGGCTACACCTTC.

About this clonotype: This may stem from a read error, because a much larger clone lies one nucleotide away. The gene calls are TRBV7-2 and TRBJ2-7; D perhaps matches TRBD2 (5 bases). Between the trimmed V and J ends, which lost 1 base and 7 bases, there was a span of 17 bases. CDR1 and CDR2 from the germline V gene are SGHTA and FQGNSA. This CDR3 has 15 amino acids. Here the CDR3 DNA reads TGTGCCAGCAGCTTAGATCGTCCCCAGCGGAATGAGCAGTACTTC. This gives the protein CASSLDRPQRNEQYF.

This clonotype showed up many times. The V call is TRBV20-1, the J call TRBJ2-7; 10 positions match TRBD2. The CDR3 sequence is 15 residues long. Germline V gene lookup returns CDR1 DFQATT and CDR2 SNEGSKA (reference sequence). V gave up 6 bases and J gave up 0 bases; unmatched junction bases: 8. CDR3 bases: TGCAGTGCGAGCCTCATAGCGGGAGGCTCCTACGAGCAGTACTTC. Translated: CSASLIAGGSYEQYF.

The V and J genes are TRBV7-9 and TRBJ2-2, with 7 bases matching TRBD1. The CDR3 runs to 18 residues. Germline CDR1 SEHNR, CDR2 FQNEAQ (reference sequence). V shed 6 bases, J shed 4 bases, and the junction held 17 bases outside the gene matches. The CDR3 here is CASRQPPLGTESTGELFF. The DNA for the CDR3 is TGTGCCAGCAGACAACCCCCCCTCGGGACAGAGAGCACCGGGGAGCTGTTTTTT.

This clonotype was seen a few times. In DNA, the CDR3 is TGTGCCAGCAGCTTAGCATTCGGCTCGAGCACAGATACGCAGTATTTT. As protein: CASSLAFGSSTDTQYF. V gene TRBV7-2 combines with J gene TRBJ2-3; D call uncertain. Germline V CDR1 and CDR2: SGHTA, FQGNSA. CDR3 length: 16 residues. The germline V and J ends were trimmed by 0 bases and 0 bases, with 10 bases remaining between them.

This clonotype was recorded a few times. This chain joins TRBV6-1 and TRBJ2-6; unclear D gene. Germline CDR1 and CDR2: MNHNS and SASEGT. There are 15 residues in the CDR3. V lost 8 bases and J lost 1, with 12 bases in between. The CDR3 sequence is CASSSDDSGANVLTF. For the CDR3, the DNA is TGTGCCAGCTCCTCGGACGATTCTGGGGCCAACGTCCTGACTTTC.

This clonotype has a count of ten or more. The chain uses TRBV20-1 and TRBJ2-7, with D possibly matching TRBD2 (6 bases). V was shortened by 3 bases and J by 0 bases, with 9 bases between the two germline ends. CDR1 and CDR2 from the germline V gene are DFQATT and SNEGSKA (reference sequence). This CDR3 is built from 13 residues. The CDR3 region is CSARGGYSYEQYF. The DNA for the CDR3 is TGCAGTGCTAGGGGGGGTTACTCCTACGAGCAGTACTTC.

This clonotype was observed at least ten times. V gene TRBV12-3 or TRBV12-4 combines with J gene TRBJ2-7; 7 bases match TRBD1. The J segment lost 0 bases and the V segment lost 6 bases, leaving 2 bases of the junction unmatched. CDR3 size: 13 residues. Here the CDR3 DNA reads TGTGCCAGCAGACAGGGGTCCTCCTACGAGCAGTACTTC. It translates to CASRQGSSYEQYF.

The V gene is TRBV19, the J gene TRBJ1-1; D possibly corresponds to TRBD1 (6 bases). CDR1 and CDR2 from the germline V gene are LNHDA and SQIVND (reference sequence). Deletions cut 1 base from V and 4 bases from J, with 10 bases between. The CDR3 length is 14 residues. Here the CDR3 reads CASSIGQAITEAFF. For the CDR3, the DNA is TGTGCCAGTAGTATAGGACAGGCTATCACTGAAGCTTTCTTT. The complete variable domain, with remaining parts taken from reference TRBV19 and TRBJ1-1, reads DGGITQSPKYLFRKEGQNVTLSCEQNLNHDAMYWYRQDPGQGLRLIYYSQIVNDFQKGDIAEGYSVSREKKESFPLTVTSAQKNPTAFYLCASSIGQAITEAFFGQGTRLTVV.

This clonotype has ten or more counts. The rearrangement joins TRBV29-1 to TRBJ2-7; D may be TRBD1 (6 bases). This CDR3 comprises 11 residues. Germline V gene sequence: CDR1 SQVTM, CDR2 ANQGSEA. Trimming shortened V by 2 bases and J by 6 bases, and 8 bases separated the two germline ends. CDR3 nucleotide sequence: TGCAGCGTTGAATTAGGGGGCGAGCAGTACTTC. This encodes CSVELGGEQYF.

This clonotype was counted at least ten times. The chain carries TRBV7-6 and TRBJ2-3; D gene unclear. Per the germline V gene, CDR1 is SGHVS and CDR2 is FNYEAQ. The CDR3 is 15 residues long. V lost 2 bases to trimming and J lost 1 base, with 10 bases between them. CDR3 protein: CASSLTPYGTDTQYF. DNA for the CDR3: TGTGCCAGCAGCTTAACCCCTTACGGCACAGATACGCAGTATTTT.

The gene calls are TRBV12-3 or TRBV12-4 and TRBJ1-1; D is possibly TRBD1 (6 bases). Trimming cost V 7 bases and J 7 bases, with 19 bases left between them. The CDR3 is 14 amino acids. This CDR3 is CASTNDIGGREAFF. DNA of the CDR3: TGTGCCAGCACCAACGATATTGGGGGGCGTGAAGCTTTCTTT.

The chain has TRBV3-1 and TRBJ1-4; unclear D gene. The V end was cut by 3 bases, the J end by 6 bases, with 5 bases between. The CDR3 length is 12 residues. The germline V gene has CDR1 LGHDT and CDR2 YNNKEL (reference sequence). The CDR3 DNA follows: TGTGCCAGCAGCCATCCGGATGAAAAACTGTTTTTT. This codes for CASSHPDEKLFF.

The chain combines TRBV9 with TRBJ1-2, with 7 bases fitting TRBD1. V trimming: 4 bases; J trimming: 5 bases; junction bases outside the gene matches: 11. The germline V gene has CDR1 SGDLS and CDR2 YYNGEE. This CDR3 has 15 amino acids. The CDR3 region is CASSPETGFFYGYTF. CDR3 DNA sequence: TGTGCCAGCAGCCCCGAGACAGGGTTTTTTTATGGCTACACCTTC.

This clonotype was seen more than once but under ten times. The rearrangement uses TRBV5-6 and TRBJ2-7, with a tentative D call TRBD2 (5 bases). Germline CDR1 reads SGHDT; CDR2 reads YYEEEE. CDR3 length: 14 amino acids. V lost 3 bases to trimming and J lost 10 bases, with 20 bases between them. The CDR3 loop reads CASSSIRTGGGQYF. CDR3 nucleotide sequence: TGTGCCAGCAGCTCAATACGGACTGGAGGAGGTCAGTACTTC.